This is a list of T cell receptor beta chains from one sample in a study of blood T cells in healthy people across ages. TCRdb redid the calling of the 5' RACE reads with MiXCR, one entry per CDR3 protein. The sample shows about 1.8 million distinct CDR3 sequences, 40% to 55% of them seen only once. The sequenced material came from blood. The receptors originated from a middle-aged woman in good health. The CDR3 runs from the conserved cysteine through the conserved F or W. A D gene is named only where the DNA matches it firmly. Rows may omit the clone size; those that give it use once, few, many or a size class.

CDR3 protein: CSVEDPGPHYNGQFF
clone size: NA
D gene: NA
V gene: TRBV29-1

CDR3 protein: CASSQDGGATRELFF
clone size: NA
D gene: NA
V gene: TRBV4-1

CDR3 protein: CASSVSGYNEQFF
clone size: few
D gene: NA
V gene: TRBV9

CDR3 protein: CSAFPVRPPLSTDTQYF
clone size: NA
D gene: NA
V gene: TRBV20-1

CDR3 protein: CASSLDLRVTGANVLTF
clone size: once
D gene: NA
V gene: TRBV5-6

CDR3 protein: CASSRDRAEAAKNIQYF
clone size: few
D gene: TRBD1
V gene: TRBV7-2

CDR3 protein: CASQPGGVTGANVLTF
clone size: NA
D gene: NA
V gene: TRBV25-1

CDR3 protein: CSAIRADRGRNEQYF
clone size: few
D gene: TRBD1
V gene: TRBV20-1

CDR3 protein: CASSLSGGGNEQFF
clone size: many
D gene: TRBD2
V gene: TRBV27

CDR3 protein: CAISESGLFSGANVLTF
clone size: many
D gene: NA
V gene: TRBV10-3

CDR3 protein: CASIAYGQGTPYEQYF
clone size: few
D gene: TRBD1
V gene: TRBV28

CDR3 protein: CASKRTGNNEQFF
clone size: NA
D gene: TRBD1
V gene: TRBV2

CDR3 protein: CASGQGAKNIQYF
clone size: NA
D gene: NA
V gene: TRBV11-2

CDR3 protein: CANSLFGPSEFTDTQYF
clone size: NA
D gene: NA
V gene: TRBV11-2

CDR3 protein: CASSHRLAGTKNIQYF
clone size: NA
D gene: TRBD2
V gene: TRBV3-1

CDR3 protein: CASSLRRKGKGSYEQYF
clone size: NA
D gene: NA
V gene: TRBV12-3/TRBV12-4

CDR3 protein: CASGIGGGPEYF
clone size: NA
D gene: NA
V gene: TRBV28

CDR3 protein: CATSRDSGHPDSPPHF
clone size: NA
D gene: NA
V gene: TRBV15

CDR3 protein: CASSSPGQLRADTQYF
clone size: NA
D gene: NA
V gene: TRBV13

CDR3 protein: CASSLTGCIGETQYF
clone size: NA
D gene: NA
V gene: TRBV5-1

CDR3 protein: CASSGAGKEKLFF
clone size: NA
D gene: NA
V gene: TRBV5-6

CDR3 protein: CASSSRRQGSYEQYF
clone size: NA
D gene: TRBD1
V gene: TRBV7-2

CDR3 protein: CSANTGLAGGIRGDTQYF
clone size: few
D gene: TRBD2
V gene: TRBV20-1

CDR3 protein: CASSVLVAETTGYTF
clone size: NA
D gene: NA
V gene: TRBV2

CDR3 protein: CSVESRQGFGDEQFF
clone size: NA
D gene: TRBD1
V gene: TRBV29-1

CDR3 protein: CASSSYRDLRDEQYF
clone size: NA
D gene: NA
V gene: TRBV7-8

CDR3 protein: CSARAPYPDRGNYGYTF
clone size: NA
D gene: TRBD1
V gene: TRBV20-1

CDR3 protein: CASSQEGTDYYEQYF
clone size: NA
D gene: TRBD1
V gene: TRBV4-1

CDR3 protein: CASSLSGDYYGYTF
clone size: few
D gene: NA
V gene: TRBV27

CDR3 protein: CASSQALAGEQETQYF
clone size: few
D gene: TRBD2
V gene: TRBV4-3

CDR3 protein: CARNPGLAGGNTDTQYF
clone size: NA
D gene: TRBD2
V gene: TRBV27

CDR3 protein: CASSTTGLANYSEQFF
clone size: NA
D gene: NA
V gene: TRBV6-2/TRBV6-3

CDR3 protein: CASSLWGSGTDTQYF
clone size: NA
D gene: NA
V gene: TRBV5-5

CDR3 protein: CASSYYAWTGESETQYF
clone size: NA
D gene: TRBD1
V gene: TRBV6-2/TRBV6-3

CDR3 protein: CASGLEDQNIQYF
clone size: few
D gene: NA
V gene: TRBV12-5

CDR3 protein: CASAGPRGYNEQFF
clone size: few
D gene: NA
V gene: TRBV2

CDR3 protein: CASSPLQTDTQYF
clone size: NA
D gene: NA
V gene: TRBV13

CDR3 protein: CASSQDRGSVSPLHF
clone size: NA
D gene: NA
V gene: TRBV4-3

CDR3 protein: CASSFRSGTGAKETQYF
clone size: few
D gene: TRBD1
V gene: TRBV6-5

CDR3 protein: CASSYGQVAGSYNEQFF
clone size: few
D gene: TRBD2
V gene: TRBV6-6

CDR3 protein: CASSEYGTGVYGYTF
clone size: NA
D gene: NA
V gene: TRBV25-1

CDR3 protein: CASTRDRDTQKGQYF
clone size: NA
D gene: NA
V gene: TRBV2

CDR3 protein: CASSLEAKYEGSYEQYF
clone size: NA
D gene: NA
V gene: TRBV7-8

CDR3 protein: CSARDQGAGGDEQYF
clone size: NA
D gene: TRBD1
V gene: TRBV20-1

CDR3 protein: CSATWTGGSRTYEQYF
clone size: few
D gene: TRBD1
V gene: TRBV20-1

CDR3 protein: CASTNPDPRETQYF
clone size: few
D gene: NA
V gene: TRBV27

CDR3 protein: CSARDYWGQMIHEQYF
clone size: NA
D gene: NA
V gene: TRBV20-1

CDR3 protein: CASSLVAGGLGTQYF
clone size: few
D gene: TRBD2
V gene: TRBV7-2

CDR3 protein: CASSLGSGTLADGTQYF
clone size: NA
D gene: TRBD2
V gene: TRBV7-2

CDR3 protein: CASSRTRGSYNEQFF
clone size: NA
D gene: NA
V gene: TRBV27

CDR3 protein: CASSKIGTGDYEQYF
clone size: few
D gene: TRBD1
V gene: TRBV6-5

CDR3 protein: CASSLFRSSETQYF
clone size: few
D gene: NA
V gene: TRBV7-2

CDR3 protein: CASSRSGTGGFGTQYF
clone size: NA
D gene: TRBD1
V gene: TRBV28

CDR3 protein: CASSHNAIRTEAFF
clone size: few
D gene: NA
V gene: TRBV12-3/TRBV12-4

CDR3 protein: CASSSLQGLNIQYF
clone size: NA
D gene: TRBD1
V gene: TRBV28

CDR3 protein: CASSRSYPASDTDTQYF
clone size: few
D gene: NA
V gene: TRBV7-9

CDR3 protein: CASSAGLEYNEQFF
clone size: NA
D gene: NA
V gene: TRBV18

CDR3 protein: CASSLAPGQALHEQYF
clone size: NA
D gene: TRBD1
V gene: TRBV5-1

CDR3 protein: CASSPLAGSGGYTF
clone size: few
D gene: NA
V gene: TRBV5-1

CDR3 protein: CATSSNRRSTEAFF
clone size: NA
D gene: NA
V gene: TRBV15